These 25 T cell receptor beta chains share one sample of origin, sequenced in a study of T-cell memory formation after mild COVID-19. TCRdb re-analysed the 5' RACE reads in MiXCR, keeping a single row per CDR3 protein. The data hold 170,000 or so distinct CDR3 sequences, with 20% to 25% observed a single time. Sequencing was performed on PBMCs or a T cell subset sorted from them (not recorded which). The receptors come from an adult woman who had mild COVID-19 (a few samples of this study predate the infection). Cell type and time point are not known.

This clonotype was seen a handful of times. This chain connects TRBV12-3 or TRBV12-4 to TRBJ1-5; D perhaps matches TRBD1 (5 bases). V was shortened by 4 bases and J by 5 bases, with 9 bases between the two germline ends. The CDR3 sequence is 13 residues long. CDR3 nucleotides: TGTGCCAGCAGTTCCGACAGTTATCAGCCCCAGCATTTT. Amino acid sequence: CASSSDSYQPQHF.

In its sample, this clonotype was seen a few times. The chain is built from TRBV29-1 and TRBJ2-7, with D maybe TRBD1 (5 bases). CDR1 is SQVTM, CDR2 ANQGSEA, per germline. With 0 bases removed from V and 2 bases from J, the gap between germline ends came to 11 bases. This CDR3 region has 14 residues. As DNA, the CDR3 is TGCAGCGTTGAAGATCAGGGTGTCACCTACGAGCAGTACTTC. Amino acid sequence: CSVEDQGVTYEQYF.

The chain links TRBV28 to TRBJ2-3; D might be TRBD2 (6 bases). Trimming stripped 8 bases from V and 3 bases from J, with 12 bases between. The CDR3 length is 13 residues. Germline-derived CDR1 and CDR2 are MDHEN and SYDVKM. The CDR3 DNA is TGTGCCAGCTCGGCGGGGAGGACAGATACGCAGTATTTT. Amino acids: CASSAGRTDTQYF.

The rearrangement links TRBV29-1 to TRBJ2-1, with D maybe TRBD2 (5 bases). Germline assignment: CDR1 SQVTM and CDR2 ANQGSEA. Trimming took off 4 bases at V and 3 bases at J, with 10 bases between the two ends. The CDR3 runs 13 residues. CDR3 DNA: TGCAGCGTTGCTGGGAGCAACTACAATGAGCAGTTCTTC. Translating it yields CSVAGSNYNEQFF.

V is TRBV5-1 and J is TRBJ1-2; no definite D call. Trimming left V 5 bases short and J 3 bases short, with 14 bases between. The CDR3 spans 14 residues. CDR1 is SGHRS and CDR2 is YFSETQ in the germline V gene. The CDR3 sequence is CASSGWGLDYGYTF. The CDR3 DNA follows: TGCGCCAGCAGTGGATGGGGATTGGACTATGGCTACACCTTC.

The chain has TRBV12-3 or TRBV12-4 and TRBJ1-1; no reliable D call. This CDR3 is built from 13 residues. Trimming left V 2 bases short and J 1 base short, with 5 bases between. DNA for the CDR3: TGTGCCAGCAGTTTATATCCGAACACTGAAGCTTTCTTT. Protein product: CASSLYPNTEAFF.

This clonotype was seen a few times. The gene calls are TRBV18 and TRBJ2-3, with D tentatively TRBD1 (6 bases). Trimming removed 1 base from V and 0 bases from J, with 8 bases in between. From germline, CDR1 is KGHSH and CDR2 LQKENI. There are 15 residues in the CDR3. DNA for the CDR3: TGTGCCAGCTCACCACTGGACAGTAGCACAGATACGCAGTATTTT. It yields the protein CASSPLDSSTDTQYF. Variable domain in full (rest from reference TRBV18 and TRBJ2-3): NAGVMQNPRHLVRRRGQEARLRCSPMKGHSHVYWYRQLPEEGLKFMVYLQKENIIDESGMPKERFSAEFPKEGPSILRIQQVVRGDSAAYFCASSPLDSSTDTQYFGPGTRLTVL.

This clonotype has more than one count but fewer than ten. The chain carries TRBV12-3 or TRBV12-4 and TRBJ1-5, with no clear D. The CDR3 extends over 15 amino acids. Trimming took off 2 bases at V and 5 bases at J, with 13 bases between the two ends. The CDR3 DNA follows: TGTGCCAGCAGTTTAAGGATGGGGAGGGATCAGCCCCAGCATTTT. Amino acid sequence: CASSLRMGRDQPQHF.

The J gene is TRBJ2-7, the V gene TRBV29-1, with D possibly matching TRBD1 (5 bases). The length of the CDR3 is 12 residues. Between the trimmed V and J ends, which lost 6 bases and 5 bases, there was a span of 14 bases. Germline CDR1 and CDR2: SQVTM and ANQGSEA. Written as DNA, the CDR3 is TGCAGCGTCCCTTTGGGGCCGCACGAGCAGTACTTC. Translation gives CSVPLGPHEQYF.

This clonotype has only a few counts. CDR3 bases: TGTGCCAGCAGGAATAGCGGGGGCAATGAGCAGTTCTTC. This sequence encodes CASRNSGGNEQFF. The chain joins TRBV27 to TRBJ2-1, with 9 bases fitting TRBD2. The CDR3 has 13 amino acids. The germline gives CDR1 MNHEY, CDR2 SMNVEV (reference sequence). With V trimmed by 6 bases and J by 6 bases, 3 bases remained unmatched.

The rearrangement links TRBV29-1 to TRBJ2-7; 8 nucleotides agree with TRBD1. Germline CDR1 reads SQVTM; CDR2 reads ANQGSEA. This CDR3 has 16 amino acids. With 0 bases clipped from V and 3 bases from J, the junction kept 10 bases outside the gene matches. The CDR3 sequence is CSVEDPTQGADYEQYF. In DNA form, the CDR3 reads TGCAGCGTTGAAGATCCTACGCAGGGGGCTGACTACGAGCAGTACTTC.

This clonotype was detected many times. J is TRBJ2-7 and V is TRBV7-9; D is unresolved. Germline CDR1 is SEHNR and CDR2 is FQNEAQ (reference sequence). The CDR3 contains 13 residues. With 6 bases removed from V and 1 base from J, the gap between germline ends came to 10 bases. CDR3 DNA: TGTGCCAGCAGTGATGGGCATTCCTACGAGCAGTACTTC. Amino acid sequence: CASSDGHSYEQYF. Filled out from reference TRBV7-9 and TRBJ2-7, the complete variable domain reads DTGVSQNPRHKITKRGQNVTFRCDPISEHNRLYWYRQTLGQGPEFLTYFQNEAQLEKSRLLSDRFSAERPKGSFSTLEIQRTEQGDSAMYLCASSDGHSYEQYFGPGTRLTVT.

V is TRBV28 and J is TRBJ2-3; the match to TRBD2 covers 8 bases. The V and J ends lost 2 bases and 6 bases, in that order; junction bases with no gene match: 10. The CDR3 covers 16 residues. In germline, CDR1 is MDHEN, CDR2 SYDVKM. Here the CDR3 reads CASSLGAGGRADTQYF. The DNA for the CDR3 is TGTGCCAGCAGTTTAGGCGCGGGAGGCCGCGCGGATACGCAGTATTTT. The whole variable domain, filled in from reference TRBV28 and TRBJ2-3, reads DVKVTQSSRYLVKRTGEKVFLECVQDMDHENMFWYRQDPGLGLRLIYFSYDVKMKEKGDIPEGYSVSREKKERFSLILESASTNQTSMYLCASSLGAGGRADTQYFGPGTRLTVL.

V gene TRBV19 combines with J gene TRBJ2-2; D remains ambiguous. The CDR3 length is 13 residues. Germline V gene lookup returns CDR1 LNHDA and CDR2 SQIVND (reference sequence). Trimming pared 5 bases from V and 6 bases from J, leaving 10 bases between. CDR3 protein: CASSVDEPGELFF. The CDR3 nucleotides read TGTGCCAGTAGTGTGGACGAACCCGGGGAGCTGTTTTTT. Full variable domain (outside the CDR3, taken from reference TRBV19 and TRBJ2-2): DGGITQSPKYLFRKEGQNVTLSCEQNLNHDAMYWYRQDPGQGLRLIYYSQIVNDFQKGDIAEGYSVSREKKESFPLTVTSAQKNPTAFYLCASSVDEPGELFFGEGSRLTVL.

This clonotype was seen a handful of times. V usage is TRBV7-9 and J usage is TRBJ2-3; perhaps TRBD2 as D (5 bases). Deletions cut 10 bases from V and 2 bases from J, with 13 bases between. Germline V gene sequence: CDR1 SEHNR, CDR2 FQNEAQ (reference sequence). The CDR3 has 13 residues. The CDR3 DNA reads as TGTGCCAAGGAGAGGGAGCCCACAGATACGCAGTATTTT. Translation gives CAKEREPTDTQYF. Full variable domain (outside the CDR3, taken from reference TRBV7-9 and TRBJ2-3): DTGVSQNPRHKITKRGQNVTFRCDPISEHNRLYWYRQTLGQGPEFLTYFQNEAQLEKSRLLSDRFSAERPKGSFSTLEIQRTEQGDSAMYLCAKEREPTDTQYFGPGTRLTVL.

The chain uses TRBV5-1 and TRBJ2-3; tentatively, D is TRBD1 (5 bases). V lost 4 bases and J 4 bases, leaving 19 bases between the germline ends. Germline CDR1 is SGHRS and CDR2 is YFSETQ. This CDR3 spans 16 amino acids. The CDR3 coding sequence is TGCGCCAGCAGCGCCCAAAAGGTCAGGGTGGCAGATACGCAGTATTTT. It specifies CASSAQKVRVADTQYF.

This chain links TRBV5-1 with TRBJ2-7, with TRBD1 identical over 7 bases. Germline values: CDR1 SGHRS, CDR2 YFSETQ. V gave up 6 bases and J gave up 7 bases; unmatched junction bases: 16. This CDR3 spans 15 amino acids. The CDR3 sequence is CASKVREGGMREQYF. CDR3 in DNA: TGCGCCAGCAAAGTCCGGGAAGGGGGCATGCGGGAGCAGTACTTC.

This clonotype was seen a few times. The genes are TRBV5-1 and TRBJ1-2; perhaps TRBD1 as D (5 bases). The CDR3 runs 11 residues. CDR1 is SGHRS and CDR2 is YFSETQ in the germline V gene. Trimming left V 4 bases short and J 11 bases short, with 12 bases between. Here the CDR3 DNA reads TGCGCCAGCAGCGCTGGGACGGAGTACACCTTC. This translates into CASSAGTEYTF.

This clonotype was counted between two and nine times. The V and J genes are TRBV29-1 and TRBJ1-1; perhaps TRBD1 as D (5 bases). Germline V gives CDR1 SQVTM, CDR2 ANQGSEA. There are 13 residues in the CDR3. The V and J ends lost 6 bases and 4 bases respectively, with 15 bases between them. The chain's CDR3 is CSVAGTGGTEAFF. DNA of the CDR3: TGCAGCGTAGCCGGGACGGGAGGCACTGAAGCTTTCTTT.

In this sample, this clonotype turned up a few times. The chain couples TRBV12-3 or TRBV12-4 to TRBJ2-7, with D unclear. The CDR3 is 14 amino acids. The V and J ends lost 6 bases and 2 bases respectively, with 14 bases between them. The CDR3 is CASSQSGSAYEQYF. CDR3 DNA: TGTGCCAGCAGCCAATCTGGGTCGGCCTACGAGCAGTACTTC.

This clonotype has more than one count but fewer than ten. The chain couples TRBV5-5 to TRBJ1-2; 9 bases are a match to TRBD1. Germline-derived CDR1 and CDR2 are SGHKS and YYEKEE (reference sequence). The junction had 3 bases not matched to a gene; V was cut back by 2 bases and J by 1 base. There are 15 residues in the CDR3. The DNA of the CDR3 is TGTGCCAGCAGCTTCGGACAGGGGAGTAACTATGGCTACACCTTC. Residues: CASSFGQGSNYGYTF.

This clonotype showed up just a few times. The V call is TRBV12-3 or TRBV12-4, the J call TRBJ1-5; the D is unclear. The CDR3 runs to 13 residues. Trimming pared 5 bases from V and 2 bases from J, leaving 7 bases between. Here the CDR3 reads CASSGMGNQPQHF. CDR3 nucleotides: TGTGCCAGCAGTGGGATGGGCAATCAGCCCCAGCATTTT.

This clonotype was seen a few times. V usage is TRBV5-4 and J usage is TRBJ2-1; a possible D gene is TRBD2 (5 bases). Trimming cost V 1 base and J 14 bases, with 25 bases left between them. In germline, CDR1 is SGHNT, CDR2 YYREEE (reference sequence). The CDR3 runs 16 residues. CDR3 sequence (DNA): TGTGCCAGCAGCTTGCGTAGGGCAACTAAGGGTATGAGGGAGTTCTTC. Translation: CASSLRRATKGMREFF. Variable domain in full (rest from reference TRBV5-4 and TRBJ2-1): ETGVTQSPTHLIKTRGQQVTLRCSSQSGHNTVSWYQQALGQGPQFIFQYYREEENGRGNFPPRFSGLQFPNYSSELNVNALELDDSALYLCASSLRRATKGMREFFGPGTRLTVL.

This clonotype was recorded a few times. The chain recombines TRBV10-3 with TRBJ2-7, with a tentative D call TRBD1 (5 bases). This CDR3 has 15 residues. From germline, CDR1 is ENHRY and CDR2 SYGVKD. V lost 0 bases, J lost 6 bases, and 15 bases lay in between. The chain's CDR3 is CAISESQGLSPEQYF. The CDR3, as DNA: TGTGCCATCAGTGAGTCGCAGGGCCTCTCTCCCGAGCAGTACTTC.

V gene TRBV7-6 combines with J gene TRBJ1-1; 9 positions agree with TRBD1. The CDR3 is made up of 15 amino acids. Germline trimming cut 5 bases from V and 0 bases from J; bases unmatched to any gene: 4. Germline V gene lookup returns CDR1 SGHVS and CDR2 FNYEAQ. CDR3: CASSAGQGMNTEAFF. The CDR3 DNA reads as TGTGCCAGCAGCGCCGGACAGGGGATGAACACTGAAGCTTTCTTT.